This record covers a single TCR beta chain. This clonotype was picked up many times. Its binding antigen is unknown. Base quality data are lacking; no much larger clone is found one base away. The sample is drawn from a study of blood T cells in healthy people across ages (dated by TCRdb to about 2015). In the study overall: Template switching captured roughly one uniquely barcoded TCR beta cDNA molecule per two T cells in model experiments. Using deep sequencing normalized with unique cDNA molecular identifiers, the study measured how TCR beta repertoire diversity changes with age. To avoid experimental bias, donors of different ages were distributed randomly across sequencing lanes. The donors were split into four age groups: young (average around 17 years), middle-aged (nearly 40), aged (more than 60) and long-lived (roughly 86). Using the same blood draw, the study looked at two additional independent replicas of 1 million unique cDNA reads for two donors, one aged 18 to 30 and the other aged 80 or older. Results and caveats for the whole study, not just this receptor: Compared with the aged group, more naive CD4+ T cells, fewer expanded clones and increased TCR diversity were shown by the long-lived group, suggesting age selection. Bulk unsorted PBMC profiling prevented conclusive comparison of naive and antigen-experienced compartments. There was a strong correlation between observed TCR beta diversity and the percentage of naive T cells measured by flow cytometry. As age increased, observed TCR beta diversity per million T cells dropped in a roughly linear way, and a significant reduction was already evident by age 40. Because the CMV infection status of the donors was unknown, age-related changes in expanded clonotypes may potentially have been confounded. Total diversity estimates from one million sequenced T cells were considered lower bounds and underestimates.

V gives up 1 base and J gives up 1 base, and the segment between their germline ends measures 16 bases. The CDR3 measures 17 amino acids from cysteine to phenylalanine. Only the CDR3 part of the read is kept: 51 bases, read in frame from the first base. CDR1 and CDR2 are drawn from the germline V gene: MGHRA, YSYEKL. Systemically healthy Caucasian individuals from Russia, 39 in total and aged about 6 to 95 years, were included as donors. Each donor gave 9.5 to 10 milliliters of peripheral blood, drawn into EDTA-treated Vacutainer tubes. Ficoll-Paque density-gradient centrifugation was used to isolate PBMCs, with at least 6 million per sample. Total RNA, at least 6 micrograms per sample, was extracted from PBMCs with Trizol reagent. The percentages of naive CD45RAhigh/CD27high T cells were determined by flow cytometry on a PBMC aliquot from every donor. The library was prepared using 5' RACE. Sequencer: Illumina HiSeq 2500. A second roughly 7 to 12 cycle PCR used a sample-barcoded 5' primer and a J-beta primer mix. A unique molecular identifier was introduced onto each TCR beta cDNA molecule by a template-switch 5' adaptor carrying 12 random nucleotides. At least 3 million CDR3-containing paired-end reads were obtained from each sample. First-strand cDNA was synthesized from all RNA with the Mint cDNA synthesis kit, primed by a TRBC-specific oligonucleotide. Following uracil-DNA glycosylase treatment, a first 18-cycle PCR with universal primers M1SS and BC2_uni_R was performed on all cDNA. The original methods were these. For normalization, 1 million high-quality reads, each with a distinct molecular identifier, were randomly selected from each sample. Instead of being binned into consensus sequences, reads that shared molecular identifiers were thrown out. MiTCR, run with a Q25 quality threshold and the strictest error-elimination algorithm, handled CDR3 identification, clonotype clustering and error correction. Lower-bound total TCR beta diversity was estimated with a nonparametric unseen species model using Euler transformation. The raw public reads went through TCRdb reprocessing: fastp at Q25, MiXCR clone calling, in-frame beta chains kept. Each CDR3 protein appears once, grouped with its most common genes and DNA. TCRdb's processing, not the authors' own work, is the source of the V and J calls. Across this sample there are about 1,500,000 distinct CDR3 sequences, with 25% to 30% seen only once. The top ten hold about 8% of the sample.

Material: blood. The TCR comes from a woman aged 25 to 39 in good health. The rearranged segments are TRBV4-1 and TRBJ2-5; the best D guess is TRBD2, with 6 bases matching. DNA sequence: TGCGCCAGCAGCCAAGGATGGGGGGTTGCGACCCAAGAGACCCAGTACTTC. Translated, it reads CASSQGWGVATQETQYF.